Below, 24 T cell receptor beta chains from the same sample are listed, as sequenced in a study of blood T cell repertoires in COVID-19. Sequencing was performed with immunoSEQ multiplex PCR; in TCRdb, only in-frame clones are kept and a portion is missing. The sample holds fewer than 200,000 clones; roughly four fifths are singletons and the top ten take under 10%. The sequenced material came from peripheral blood. These receptors came from a woman between 65 and 79 years old with COVID-19, enrolled during active disease.

The rearrangement joins TRBV2 to TRBJ2-2; D gene unclear. Deletions cut 3 bases from V and 6 bases from J, with 5 bases between. The germline CDR1 and CDR2 sequences are SNHLY and FYNNEI. This CDR3 has 12 amino acids. CDR3 bases: TGTGCCAGCAGTGATAGTGCCGGGGAGCTGTTTTTT. This codes for CASSDSAGELFF.

CDR3 nucleotides: TGTGCCAGCAGCCCGTTTCAGGGAAACACTGAAGCTTTCTTT. Its protein is CASSPFQGNTEAFF. The chain recombines TRBV3-1 (or the pseudogene TRBV3-2) with TRBJ1-1, with D perhaps TRBD1 (5 bases). Germline V gene data show CDR1 as LGHDT and CDR2 as YNNKEL (reference sequence). The CDR3 contains 14 residues. V lost 4 bases, J lost 2 bases, and 11 bases lay in between.

The chain recombines TRBV2 with TRBJ2-1, with TRBD2 matching over 10 bases. CDR1 is SNHLY, CDR2 FYNNEI, per germline. V lost 5 bases to trimming and J lost 5 bases; unmatched junction nucleotides: 6. The CDR3 consists of 15 residues. The CDR3 reads CASSSAGGPHNEQFF. As DNA, the CDR3 is TGTGCCAGCAGTTCAGCGGGAGGGCCCCACAATGAGCAGTTCTTC.

V usage is TRBV2 and J usage is TRBJ2-5; 16 bases are a match to TRBD2. The CDR3 runs 19 residues. V shed 8 bases, J shed 3 bases, and the junction held 15 bases outside the gene matches. Germline lookup yields CDR1 SNHLY and CDR2 FYNNEI. CDR3 residues: CASLGTSGRARIGKETQYF. The CDR3 DNA follows: TGTGCCAGCCTCGGGACTAGCGGGAGGGCTCGAATTGGAAAAGAGACCCAGTACTTC.

The V and J genes are TRBV5-1 and TRBJ2-7; D is undetermined. CDR1 is SGHRS, CDR2 YFSETQ, per germline. Trimming removed 1 base at V and 0 bases at J, with 8 bases between. The CDR3 totals 14 residues. The CDR3 coding sequence is TGCGCCAGCAGCTTGCGCACGGGCTCCTACGAGCAGTACTTC. It codes for CASSLRTGSYEQYF.

The V call is TRBV27, the J call TRBJ2-7, with 9 bases identical to TRBD1. The CDR3 runs 17 residues. CDR1 and CDR2 from the germline V gene are MNHEY and SMNVEV (reference sequence). After removal of 3 bases from V and 6 bases from J, the junction contained 15 bases not matched to a gene. The CDR3 here is CASSLATGPGQGSEQYF. CDR3 bases: TGTGCCAGCAGTTTGGCGACTGGACCGGGACAGGGATCCGAGCAGTACTTC.

The CDR3 is CASSERGQVKETQYF. CDR3 in DNA: TGTGCCAGCAGTGAACGTGGACAGGTTAAAGAGACCCAGTACTTC. This rearrangement joins TRBV2 to TRBJ2-5; 7 bases are shared with TRBD1. V gave up 2 bases and J gave up 3 bases; unmatched junction bases: 6. Germline values: CDR1 SNHLY, CDR2 FYNNEI. The CDR3 extends over 15 amino acids.

The chain employs TRBV2 and TRBJ2-1; 13 bases agree with TRBD2. The germline CDR1 and CDR2 sequences are SNHLY and FYNNEI. The CDR3 is made up of 13 amino acids. J was trimmed by 10 bases and V by 6 bases; bases with no gene match: 3. CDR3 sequence: CASRETSGREQFF. The CDR3 nucleotides read TGTGCCAGCAGAGAGACTAGCGGGAGGGAGCAGTTCTTC.

J is TRBJ1-2 and V is TRBV5-1; D is perhaps TRBD1 (6 bases). This CDR3 contains 13 residues. Germline assignment: CDR1 SGHRS and CDR2 YFSETQ. The V end lost 2 bases, the J end lost 8 bases, and 13 bases lay between the germline ends. The chain's CDR3 is CASSLHSGAGYTF. In DNA form, the CDR3 reads TGCGCCAGCAGCTTACATTCAGGGGCCGGCTACACCTTC.

J is TRBJ2-5 and V is TRBV29-1; tentative D call: TRBD1 (6 bases). V was trimmed by 4 bases and J by 2 bases, leaving 23 bases between them. This CDR3 is built from 17 residues. The germline V gene encodes CDR1 SQVTM and CDR2 ANQGSEA. In nucleotides, the CDR3 is TGCAGCGTTGGAGTGGCCAGGGGCCTCACCTTACAAGAGACCCAGTACTTC. This encodes CSVGVARGLTLQETQYF.

The CDR3 protein is CASSSRAGQVEAFF. The CDR3 DNA follows: TGTGCCAGCAGCTCCCGAGCCGGACAGGTTGAAGCTTTCTTT. The genes are TRBV7-9 and TRBJ1-1; 7 nucleotides agree with TRBD1. The trim removed 4 bases at V and 7 bases at J, leaving 9 bases unmatched. Germline loops: CDR1 SEHNR, CDR2 FQNEAQ (reference sequence). CDR3 length: 14 residues.

This chain connects TRBV6-2 or TRBV6-3 to TRBJ2-4; TRBD1 matches at 10 bases. This CDR3 spans 14 amino acids. CDR1 MNHEY and CDR2 SVGEGT come from the germline V gene. Trimming took 5 bases from V and 13 from J; bases not matched to a gene: 11. The chain's CDR3 is CASSPPGQGGIQYF. The CDR3 region has the DNA TGTGCCAGCAGTCCCCCTGGACAGGGGGGGATACAGTACTTC.

The chain uses TRBV10-3 and TRBJ2-7, with 9 bases aligning to TRBD2. The CDR3 is 16 residues long. The trim removed 0 bases at V and 0 bases at J, leaving 3 bases unmatched. Germline CDR1 reads ENHRY; CDR2 reads SYGVKD. CDR3 DNA: TGTGCCATCAGTGAGTCGGTTAGCGGGAGCTCCTACGAGCAGTACTTC. As protein: CAISESVSGSSYEQYF.

The chain uses TRBV28 and TRBJ2-2, with a tentative D call TRBD1 (5 bases). V shed 2 bases and J shed 5 bases, with 18 bases lying between them. The CDR3 is made up of 17 amino acids. Germline V lookup: CDR1 MDHEN, CDR2 SYDVKM. Here the CDR3 DNA reads TGTGCCAGCAGTTTACTTGGGGCGCAAGGTATAACCGGGGAGCTGTTTTTT. Amino acid sequence: CASSLLGAQGITGELFF.

The chain has TRBV15 and TRBJ1-1, with a tentative D call TRBD1 (6 bases). Germline lookup yields CDR1 LNHNV and CDR2 YYDKDF (reference sequence). The CDR3 is 15 amino acids. V lost 4 bases, J lost 2 bases, and 14 bases lay in between. The CDR3 region has the DNA TGTGCCACCAGCACAGACAGGAGGCGAAACACTGAAGCTTTCTTT. It specifies CATSTDRRRNTEAFF.

This clone was found once. The chain links TRBV10-3 to TRBJ2-1; a weak D match, TRBD2 (5 bases). V gave up 6 bases and J gave up 0 bases, with 15 bases separating them. CDR1 ENHRY and CDR2 SYGVKD come from the germline V gene. CDR3 length: 16 amino acids. This CDR3 reads CAISQSTGSSYNEQFF. CDR3 DNA sequence: TGTGCCATCAGCCAAAGTACGGGAAGCTCCTACAATGAGCAGTTCTTC.

The table lists this clone with a count of one. The chain employs TRBV30 and TRBJ1-6; tentative D call: TRBD1 (5 bases). Germline V gives CDR1 GTSNPN, CDR2 SVGIG (reference sequence). This CDR3 is 15 amino acids long. The ends were cut back, 1 base at V and 14 bases at J, with 21 bases in the middle. CDR3 DNA: TGTGCCTGGAGTGGGGGGGTGAGGGCCGCGTACTCCCTCCACTTT. As protein: CAWSGGVRAAYSLHF.

The genes are TRBV28 and TRBJ2-7; 8 bases match TRBD2. Germline-derived CDR1 and CDR2 are MDHEN and SYDVKM. The length of the CDR3 is 16 residues. V lost 4 bases to trimming and J lost 3 bases; unmatched junction nucleotides: 11. The CDR3: CASSSRTSRGIYEQYF. DNA of the CDR3: TGTGCCAGCAGTTCTCGGACTAGCCGAGGCATCTACGAGCAGTACTTC.

This clone came up once. The chain couples TRBV4-3 to TRBJ1-1; TRBD1 agrees at 7 bases. Germline loops: CDR1 LGHNA, CDR2 YSLEER. J was trimmed by 1 base and V by 3 bases; bases with no gene match: 8. The CDR3 totals 16 residues. The CDR3 reads CASSQSTGIQNTEAFF. The CDR3 bases are TGCGCCAGCAGCCAGTCGACAGGGATACAGAACACTGAAGCTTTCTTT.

The chain couples TRBV4-2 to TRBJ1-4; 9 bases agree with TRBD1. Germline CDR1 reads LGHNA; CDR2 reads YNFKEQ. CDR3 length equals 17 residues. Trimming cost V 0 bases and J 4 bases; bases outside gene matches: 6. This chain's CDR3 is CASSQDFLTGGNEKLFF. The DNA for the CDR3 is TGTGCCAGCAGCCAAGATTTTTTGACAGGGGGTAATGAAAAACTGTTTTTT.

This chain joins TRBV4-3 and TRBJ2-2, with TRBD1 matching 9 bases. The CDR3 spans 17 residues. V dropped 0 bases and J dropped 4; count of bases not matched to a gene: 6. Germline lookup yields CDR1 LGHNA and CDR2 YSLEER. Here the CDR3 reads CASSQDPGQGLTGELFF. The CDR3 coding sequence is TGCGCCAGCAGCCAAGATCCGGGACAGGGCCTCACCGGGGAGCTGTTTTTT.

The chain recombines TRBV5-1 with TRBJ1-6; D is possibly TRBD1 (6 bases). Between the trimmed V and J ends, which lost 0 bases and 10 bases, there was a span of 20 bases. Germline CDR1 and CDR2: SGHRS and YFSETQ. There are 17 residues in the CDR3. CDR3 sequence: CASSLVSTGRTISPLHF. CDR3 nucleotides: TGCGCCAGCAGCTTGGTTTCAACAGGGCGGACAATATCACCCCTCCACTTT.

The J gene is TRBJ2-2, the V gene TRBV4-3, with TRBD1 matching 10 bases. Germline CDR1 is LGHNA and CDR2 is YSLEER. V lost 0 bases, J lost 4 bases, and 2 bases stayed unmatched. The CDR3 length is 16 residues. For the CDR3, the DNA is TGCGCCAGCAGCCAAGACGGGACAGGGGTCACCGGGGAGCTGTTTTTT. Encoded protein: CASSQDGTGVTGELFF.

A note on this clone: Different DNA sequences within this sample yield the same CDR3. V gene TRBV18 combines with J gene TRBJ2-5; TRBD2 is a possible D gene (5 bases). The CDR3 loop spans 13 amino acids. Trimming stripped 3 bases from V and 3 bases from J, with 8 bases between. Germline V gene data show CDR1 as KGHSH and CDR2 as LQKENI. The CDR3 sequence: CASSPGVEETQYF. The CDR3, as DNA: TGTGCCAGCTCACCGGGAGTAGAAGAGACCCAGTACTTC.